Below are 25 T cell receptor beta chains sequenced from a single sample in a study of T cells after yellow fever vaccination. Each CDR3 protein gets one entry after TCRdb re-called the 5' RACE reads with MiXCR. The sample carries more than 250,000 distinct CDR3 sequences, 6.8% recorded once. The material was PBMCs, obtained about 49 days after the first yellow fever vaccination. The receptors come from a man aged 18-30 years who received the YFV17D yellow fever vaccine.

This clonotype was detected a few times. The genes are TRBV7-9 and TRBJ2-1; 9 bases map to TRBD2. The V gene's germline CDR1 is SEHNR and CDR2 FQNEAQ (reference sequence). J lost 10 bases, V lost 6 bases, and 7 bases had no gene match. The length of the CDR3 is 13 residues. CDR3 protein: CASRSLAGNEQFF. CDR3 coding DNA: TGTGCCAGCAGGTCCCTAGCGGGGAACGAGCAGTTCTTC.

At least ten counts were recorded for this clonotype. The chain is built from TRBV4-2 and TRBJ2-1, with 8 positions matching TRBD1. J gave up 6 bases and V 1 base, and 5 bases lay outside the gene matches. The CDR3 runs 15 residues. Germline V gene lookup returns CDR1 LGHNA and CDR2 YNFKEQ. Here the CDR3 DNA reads TGTGCCAGCAGCCAAGCCAGGGGGCGGATCAATGAGCAGTTCTTC. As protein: CASSQARGRINEQFF.

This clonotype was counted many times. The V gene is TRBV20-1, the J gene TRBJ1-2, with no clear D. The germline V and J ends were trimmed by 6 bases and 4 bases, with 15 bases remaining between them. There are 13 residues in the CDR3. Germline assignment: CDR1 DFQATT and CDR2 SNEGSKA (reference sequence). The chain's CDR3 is CSAQDHSGYGYTF. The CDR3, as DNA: TGCAGTGCGCAGGATCATTCTGGCTATGGCTACACCTTC.

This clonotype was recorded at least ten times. The CDR3 region is CASRTLAGGVADTQYF. The CDR3 DNA follows: TGTGCCAGCAGGACCCTGGCGGGGGGGGTGGCAGATACGCAGTATTTT. The gene calls are TRBV2 and TRBJ2-3, with 9 bases aligning to TRBD2. The germline V gene encodes CDR1 SNHLY and CDR2 FYNNEI. The ends lost 6 bases at V and 4 bases at J; junction bases unmatched: 11. CDR3 length: 16 amino acids.

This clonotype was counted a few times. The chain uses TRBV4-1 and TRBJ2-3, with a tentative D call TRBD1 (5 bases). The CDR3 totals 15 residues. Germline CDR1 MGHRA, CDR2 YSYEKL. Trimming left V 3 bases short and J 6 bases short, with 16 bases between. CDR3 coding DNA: TGCGCCAGCAGCCATCCTCTTTCCCCAGGGGATACGCAGTATTTT. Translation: CASSHPLSPGDTQYF.

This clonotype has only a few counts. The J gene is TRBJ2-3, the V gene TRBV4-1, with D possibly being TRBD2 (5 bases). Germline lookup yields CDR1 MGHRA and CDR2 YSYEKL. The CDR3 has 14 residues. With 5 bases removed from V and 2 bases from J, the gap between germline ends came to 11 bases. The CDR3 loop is CASSRGKYTDTQYF. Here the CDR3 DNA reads TGCGCCAGCAGCAGAGGGAAGTACACAGATACGCAGTATTTT.

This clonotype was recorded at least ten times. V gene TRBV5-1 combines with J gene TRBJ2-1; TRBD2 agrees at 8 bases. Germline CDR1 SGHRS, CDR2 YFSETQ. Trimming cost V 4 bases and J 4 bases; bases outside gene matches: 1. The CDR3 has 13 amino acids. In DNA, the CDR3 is TGCGCCAGCAGCCGGGGGGGATACAATGAGCAGTTCTTC. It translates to CASSRGGYNEQFF.

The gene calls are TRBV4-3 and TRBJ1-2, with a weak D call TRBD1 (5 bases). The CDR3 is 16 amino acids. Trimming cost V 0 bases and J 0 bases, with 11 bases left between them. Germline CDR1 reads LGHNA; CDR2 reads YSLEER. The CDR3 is CASSQDWGIANYGYTF. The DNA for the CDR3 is TGCGCCAGCAGCCAAGACTGGGGGATAGCTAACTATGGCTACACCTTC.

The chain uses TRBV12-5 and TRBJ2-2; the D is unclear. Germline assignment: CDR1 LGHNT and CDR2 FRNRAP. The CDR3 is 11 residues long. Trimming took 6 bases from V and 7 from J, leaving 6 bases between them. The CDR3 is CASGLRGELFF. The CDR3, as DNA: TGTGCTAGTGGCCTTCGCGGGGAGCTGTTTTTT.

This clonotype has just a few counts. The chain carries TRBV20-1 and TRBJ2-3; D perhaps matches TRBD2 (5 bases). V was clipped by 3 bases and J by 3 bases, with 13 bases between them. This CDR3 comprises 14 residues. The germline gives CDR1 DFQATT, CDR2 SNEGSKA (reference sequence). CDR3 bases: TGCAGTGCTAGTGGTGGGAGCCCTACAGATACGCAGTATTTT. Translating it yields CSASGGSPTDTQYF.

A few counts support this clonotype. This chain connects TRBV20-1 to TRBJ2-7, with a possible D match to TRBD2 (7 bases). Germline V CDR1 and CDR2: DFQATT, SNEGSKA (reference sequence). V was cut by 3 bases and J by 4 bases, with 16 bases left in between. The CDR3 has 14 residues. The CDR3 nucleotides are TGCAGTGCTAGGGGGGGGACAATTCTTTACGAGCAGTACGTC. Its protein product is CSARGGTILYEQYV.

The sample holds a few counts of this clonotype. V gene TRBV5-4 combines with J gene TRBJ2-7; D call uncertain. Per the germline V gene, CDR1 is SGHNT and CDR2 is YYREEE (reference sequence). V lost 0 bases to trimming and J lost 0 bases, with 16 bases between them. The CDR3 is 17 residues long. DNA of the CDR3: TGTGCCAGCAGCTTGGATGGGGTAGGATCGAGCTCCTACGAGCAGTACTTC. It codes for CASSLDGVGSSSYEQYF.

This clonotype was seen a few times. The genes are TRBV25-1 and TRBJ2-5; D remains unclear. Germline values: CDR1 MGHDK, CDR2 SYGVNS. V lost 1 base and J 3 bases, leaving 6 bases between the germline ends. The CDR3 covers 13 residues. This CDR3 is CASSELGKETQYF. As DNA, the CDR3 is TGTGCCAGCAGTGAATTGGGGAAAGAGACCCAGTACTTC.

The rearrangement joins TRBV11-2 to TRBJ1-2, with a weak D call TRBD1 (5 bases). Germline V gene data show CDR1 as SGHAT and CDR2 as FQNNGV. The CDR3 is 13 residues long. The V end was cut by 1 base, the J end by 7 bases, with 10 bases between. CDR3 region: CASSLGGAAGYTF. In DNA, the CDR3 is TGTGCCAGCAGCTTAGGAGGGGCTGCTGGCTACACCTTC.

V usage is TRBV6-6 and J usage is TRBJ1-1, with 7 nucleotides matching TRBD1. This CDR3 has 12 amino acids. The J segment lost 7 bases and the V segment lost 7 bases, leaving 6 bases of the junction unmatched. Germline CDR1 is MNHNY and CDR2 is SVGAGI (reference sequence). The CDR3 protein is CASTKTGVEAFF. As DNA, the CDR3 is TGTGCCAGCACTAAAACAGGGGTTGAAGCTTTCTTT.

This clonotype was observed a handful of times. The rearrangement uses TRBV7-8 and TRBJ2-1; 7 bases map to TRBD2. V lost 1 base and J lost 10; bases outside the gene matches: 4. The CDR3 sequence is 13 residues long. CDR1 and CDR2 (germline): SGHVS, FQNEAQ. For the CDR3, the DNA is TGTGCCAGCAGCTTAGGGTACGGGGGGGAGCAGTTCTTC. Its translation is CASSLGYGGEQFF.

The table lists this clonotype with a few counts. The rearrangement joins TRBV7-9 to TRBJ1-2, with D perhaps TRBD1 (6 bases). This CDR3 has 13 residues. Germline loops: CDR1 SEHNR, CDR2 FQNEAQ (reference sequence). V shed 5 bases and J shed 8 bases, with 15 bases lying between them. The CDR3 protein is CASSPRGAQGYTF. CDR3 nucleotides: TGTGCCAGCAGCCCCCGGGGGGCTCAAGGCTACACCTTC.

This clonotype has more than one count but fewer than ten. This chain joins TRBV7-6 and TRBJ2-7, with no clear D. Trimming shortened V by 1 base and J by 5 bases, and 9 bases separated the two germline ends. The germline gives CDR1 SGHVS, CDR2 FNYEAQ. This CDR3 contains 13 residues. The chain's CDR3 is CASSLVPQHEQYV. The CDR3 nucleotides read TGTGCCAGCAGCTTAGTTCCCCAGCACGAGCAGTACGTC.

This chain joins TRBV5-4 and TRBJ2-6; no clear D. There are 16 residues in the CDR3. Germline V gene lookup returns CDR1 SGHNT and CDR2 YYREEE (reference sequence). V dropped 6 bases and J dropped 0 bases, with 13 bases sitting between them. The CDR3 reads CASNLVGRSGANVLTF. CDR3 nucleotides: TGTGCCAGCAACCTTGTAGGGCGCTCTGGGGCCAACGTCCTGACTTTC.

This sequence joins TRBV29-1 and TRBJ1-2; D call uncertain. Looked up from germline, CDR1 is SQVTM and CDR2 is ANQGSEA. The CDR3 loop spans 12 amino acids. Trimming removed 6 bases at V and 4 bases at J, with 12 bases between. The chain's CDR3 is CSVERTAYGYTF. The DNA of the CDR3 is TGCAGCGTAGAAAGGACCGCCTATGGCTACACCTTC. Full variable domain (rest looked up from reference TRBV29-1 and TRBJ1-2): SAVISQKPSRDICQRGTSLTIQCQVDSQVTMMFWYRQQPGQSLTLIATANQGSEATYESGFVIDKFPISRPNLTFSTLTVSNMSPEDSSIYLCSVERTAYGYTFGSGTRLTVV.

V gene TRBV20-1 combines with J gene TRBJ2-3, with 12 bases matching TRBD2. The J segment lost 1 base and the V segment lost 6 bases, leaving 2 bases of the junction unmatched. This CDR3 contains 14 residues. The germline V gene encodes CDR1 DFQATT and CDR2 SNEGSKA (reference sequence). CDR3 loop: CSALAGGGTDTQYF. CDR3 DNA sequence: TGCAGTGCCCTAGCGGGGGGGGGCACAGATACGCAGTATTTT.

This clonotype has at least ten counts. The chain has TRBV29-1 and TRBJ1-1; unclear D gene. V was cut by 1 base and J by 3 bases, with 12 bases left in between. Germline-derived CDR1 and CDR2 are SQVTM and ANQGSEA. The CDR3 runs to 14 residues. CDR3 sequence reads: CSVEGMGWDTEAFF. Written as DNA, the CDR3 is TGCAGCGTTGAAGGTATGGGATGGGACACTGAAGCTTTCTTT.

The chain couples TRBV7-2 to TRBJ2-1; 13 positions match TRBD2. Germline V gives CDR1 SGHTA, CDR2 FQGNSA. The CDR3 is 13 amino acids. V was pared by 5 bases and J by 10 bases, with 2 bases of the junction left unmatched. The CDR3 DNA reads TGTGCCAGCAGCATACTAGCGGGGGGGGAGCAGTTCTTC. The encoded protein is CASSILAGGEQFF.

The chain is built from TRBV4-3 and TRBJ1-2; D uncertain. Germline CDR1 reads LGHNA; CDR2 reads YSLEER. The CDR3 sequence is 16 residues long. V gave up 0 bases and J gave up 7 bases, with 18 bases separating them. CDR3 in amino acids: CASSQDGPAGRSGYTF. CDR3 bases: TGCGCCAGCAGCCAAGATGGCCCGGCAGGACGGAGTGGCTACACCTTC.

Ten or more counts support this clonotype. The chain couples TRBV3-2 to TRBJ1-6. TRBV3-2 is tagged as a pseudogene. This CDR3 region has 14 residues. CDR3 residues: CASSHAGYNSPLHF. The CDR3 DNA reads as TGTGCCAGCAGCCATGCGGGCTATAATTCACCCCTCCACTTT.